This entry lists 13 T cell receptor beta chains sequenced from one sample in a study of T cells in tuberculosis. Sequencing used immunoSEQ multiplex PCR; TCRdb keeps in-frame clones, though not all of them. The sample comprises about 30,000 clones, nearly 97% of which are singletons, and under 3% rests with the top ten. Sequenced sample: PBMCs. The receptor set was obtained from a donor under 30 with latent tuberculosis or without tuberculosis infection.

The gene calls are TRBV6-5 and TRBJ2-1; possibly TRBD2 for D (6 bases). V shed 0 bases and J shed 7 bases, with 16 bases lying between them. CDR3 size: 16 residues. Germline V gene lookup returns CDR1 MNHEY and CDR2 SVGAGI. CDR3 bases: TGTGCCAGCAGTTACTCGATGCAGGGAGGAGAGAATGAGCAGTTCTTC. It is translated as CASSYSMQGGENEQFF.

The chain is built from TRBV5-1 and TRBJ2-3; no definite D call. V was pared by 1 base and J by 1 base, with 13 bases between. The CDR3 has 16 residues. Germline lookup yields CDR1 SGHRS and CDR2 YFSETQ. The DNA of the CDR3 is TGCGCCAGCAGCTTGCCAACAGCTTTGGGCACAGATACGCAGTATTTT. It yields the protein CASSLPTALGTDTQYF.

The rearrangement links TRBV30 to TRBJ2-1; D is perhaps TRBD1 (5 bases). The germline V gene encodes CDR1 GTSNPN and CDR2 SVGIG (reference sequence). V was cut by 3 bases and J by 8 bases, with 20 bases left in between. There are 15 residues in the CDR3. The CDR3 DNA sequence: TGTGCCTGGAGCAAAAGGGGCTCTCGGGCGGATGAGCAGTTCTTC. It specifies CAWSKRGSRADEQFF.

The V gene is TRBV5-1, the J gene TRBJ2-1, with no clear D. This CDR3 has 14 residues. Germline values: CDR1 SGHRS, CDR2 YFSETQ. The V end lost 2 bases, the J end lost 7 bases, and 13 bases lay between the germline ends. CDR3 nucleotide sequence: TGCGCCAGCAGCTTCTTCGATCTGAGAAATGAGCAGTTCTTC. It specifies CASSFFDLRNEQFF.

The count of this clone is one. This chain connects TRBV2 to TRBJ2-1; 7 bases line up with TRBD1. V dropped 6 bases and J dropped 6; count of bases not matched to a gene: 8. The CDR3 sequence is 14 residues long. Germline V CDR1 and CDR2: SNHLY, FYNNEI. CDR3 sequence reads: CASSQGQAPNEQFF. CDR3 sequence (DNA): TGTGCCAGCAGCCAAGGACAGGCCCCCAATGAGCAGTTCTTC.

This clone is a singleton in its sample. Here the CDR3 reads CASSSGNYGYTF. CDR3 nucleotide sequence: TGCGCCAGCAGTTCGGGAAACTATGGCTACACCTTC. This sequence joins TRBV10-1 and TRBJ1-2, with no clear D. Trimming took off 5 bases at V and 2 bases at J, with 6 bases between the two ends. The CDR3 extends over 12 amino acids. Germline assignment: CDR1 WNHNN and CDR2 SYGVQD (reference sequence).

The chain uses TRBV21-1 and TRBJ1-1; the tabulated D call, TRBD1, remains unverified against the DNA. TRBV21-1 is a pseudogene segment. CDR3 length: 15 amino acids. CDR3 sequence: CASSKVGRGVTEAFF. The CDR3 DNA is TGTGCCAGCAGCAAAGTGGGCAGGGGGGTTACTGAAGCTTTCTTT.

CDR3 nucleotide sequence: TGCAGCGTTGAAGGATTGACTAGCGGGAGTTTTGCAGATACGCAGTATTTT. It codes for CSVEGLTSGSFADTQYF. The chain combines TRBV29-1 with TRBJ2-3, with 12 bases identical to TRBD2. The CDR3 loop spans 17 amino acids. J lost 4 bases, V lost 1 base, and 9 bases had no gene match. Germline lookup yields CDR1 SQVTM and CDR2 ANQGSEA.

This clone has just one count. V and J are TRBV5-4 and TRBJ2-7; D is uncertain. The CDR3 has 12 amino acids. Per the germline V gene, CDR1 is SGHNT and CDR2 is YYREEE (reference sequence). Trimming removed 0 bases from V and 5 bases from J, with 6 bases in between. In DNA form, the CDR3 reads TGTGCCAGCAGCTTGGGGGCCGACGAGCAGTACTTC. This gives the protein CASSLGADEQYF.

The chain has TRBV7-2 and TRBJ2-3; 8 bases agree with TRBD2. Germline CDR1 SGHTA, CDR2 FQGNSA. J was trimmed by 5 bases and V by 5 bases; bases with no gene match: 12. The CDR3 extends over 16 amino acids. CDR3: CASSVHARGAVDTQYF. CDR3 in DNA: TGTGCCAGCAGCGTTCATGCGCGGGGGGCAGTAGATACGCAGTATTTT.

This rearrangement joins TRBV13 to TRBJ1-3; D unclear. The V gene's germline CDR1 is PRHDT and CDR2 FYEKMQ (reference sequence). The CDR3 loop spans 16 amino acids. The germline V and J ends were trimmed by 0 bases and 0 bases, with 9 bases remaining between them. CDR3 sequence: CASSLGPTSSGNTIYF. The CDR3 region has the DNA TGTGCCAGCAGCTTAGGTCCAACAAGCTCTGGAAACACCATATATTTT.

The chain uses TRBV5-1 and TRBJ2-7; possible D gene TRBD2, 7 bases. Trimming stripped 4 bases from V and 3 bases from J, with 14 bases between. Germline CDR1 SGHRS, CDR2 YFSETQ. The CDR3 contains 14 residues. Here the CDR3 reads CASSQGGDNYEQYF. The CDR3 DNA sequence: TGCGCCAGCAGCCAGGGAGGGGACAACTACGAGCAGTACTTC.

The rearrangement joins TRBV21-1 to TRBJ2-1; the table's D call, TRBD2, has no DNA check behind it. TRBV21-1 represents a pseudogene. The CDR3 is 12 residues long. CDR3 protein: CASSKEKHEQFF. DNA for the CDR3: TGTGCCAGCAGCAAAGAAAAGCATGAGCAGTTCTTC.